One TCR beta chain is described in this entry. This clonotype was picked up a small number of times. The specificity of this receptor is unknown. Base-call qualities are not available, and no considerably larger clone is one nucleotide away. Including the terminal cysteine and phenylalanine, the CDR3 comprises 15 residues. The DNA shown is the 45-base CDR3, in frame from base 1. V drops 3 bases and J drops 0 bases, leaving 13 bases in between. CDR1 SQVTM and CDR2 ANQGSEA are derived from the germline V gene. The library relied on 5' RACE. The sequencer was an Illumina HiSeq 2500. A second PCR of about 6 to 11 cycles was run with a J-beta primer mix and a sample-barcoded 5' primer. A template-switch 5' adaptor carrying 12 random nucleotides introduced a unique molecular identifier onto each TCR beta cDNA molecule. Each sample yielded at least 3 million CDR3-containing paired-end reads. All of the RNA was converted into first-strand cDNA using the Mint cDNA synthesis kit, with a TRBC-specific oligonucleotide serving as the primer. After uracil-DNA glycosylase treatment, a first 18-cycle PCR used universal primers M1SS and BC2_uni_R on all cDNA. On the authors' methods: Each sample was normalized by randomly selecting 1 million high-quality reads, each carrying a distinct molecular identifier. Instead of being binned into consensus sequences, reads with shared molecular identifiers were discarded. CDR3 identification, clonotype clustering and error correction used MiTCR with a Q25 quality threshold and the strictest error-elimination algorithm. A nonparametric unseen species model with Euler transformation was used to estimate lower-bound total TCR beta diversity. The public reads were run again by TCRdb, first through fastp at Q25 and then through MiXCR, and only productive beta chains were kept. Here each entry gathers all rows of one CDR3 protein and keeps the most common genes and DNA. The V and J calls reflect TCRdb's pipeline rather than the authors' work. The sample includes 1.2 million to 1.5 million distinct CDR3 sequences, with 42% observed a single time. The ten largest clones represent less than 8% of the sample.

This sample is part of a study of blood T cells in healthy people across ages (dated by TCRdb to between 2014 and 2017). Looking at the study overall: Template switching captured roughly one uniquely barcoded TCR beta cDNA molecule per two T cells in model experiments. The donors were split into four age groups: young (average 16 years), middle-aged (around 40), aged (roughly 68) and long-lived (about 82). For two donors (one aged 18 to 30 and one aged 80 or older), the study analyzed two additional independent replicas of 1 million unique cDNA reads from the same blood draw. To avoid experimental bias, donors of different ages were distributed randomly across sequencing lanes. The study measured age-related changes in TCR beta repertoire diversity using deep sequencing normalized with unique cDNA molecular identifiers. Study-wide conclusions, independent of this receptor: The long-lived group showed more naive CD4+ T cells, fewer expanded clones and increased TCR diversity than the aged group, suggesting age selection. Since profiling was done on bulk unsorted PBMCs, naive and antigen-experienced compartments could not be conclusively compared. Because donor CMV infection status was unknown, age-related changes in expanded clonotypes were potentially confounded. Estimates of total diversity from one million sequenced T cells were regarded as lower bounds and underestimates. Observed TCR beta diversity per million T cells fell roughly linearly with age, and a significant reduction was already apparent by age roughly 41. A strong correlation was found between observed TCR beta diversity and the percentage of naive T cells measured by flow cytometry.

The roughly 37 donors, aged roughly 6 to 90 years, were systemically healthy Caucasian individuals from Russia. About 10 milliliters of peripheral blood were collected from each donor into EDTA-treated Vacutainer tubes. Ficoll-Paque density-gradient centrifugation was used to isolate PBMCs, with at least 6.5 million per sample. Total RNA was extracted from PBMCs with Trizol reagent, with at least 5 micrograms obtained per sample. For every donor, an aliquot of PBMCs went through flow cytometry to measure the percentages of naive CD45RAhigh/CD27high T cells. The chain employs TRBV29-1 and TRBJ2-3, and the D gene may be TRBD1, 5 bases matching. The sequenced material came from blood. The TCR comes from a woman younger than 30 in good health. The DNA reads TGCAGCGTTGAGCAGCTGGGGCTCAGCACAGATACGCAGTATTTT. This gives the protein CSVEQLGLSTDTQYF.